A selection of T cell receptor beta chains follows, all from one sample in a study of beta chain features in type 1 diabetes. Method: immunoSEQ multiplex PCR; TCRdb's copy keeps in-frame clones and lacks some. The table lists about half a million clones, approximately 30% of them singletons. Sequenced: naive CD4+ T cells from blood. These receptor sequences come from a man younger than 35 in good health. The CDR3 runs from the conserved cysteine through the conserved F or W. A D gene is named only where the DNA matches it firmly. Size values are once, few and many counts, or a class for expanded clones, and some rows have none.

len: 15; j_gene: TRBJ2-1; d_gene: NA; abundance: NA; v_gene: TRBV7-2; CDR3aa: CASSTSTSSYNEQFF; CDR3nt: TGTGCCAGCAGCACCTCGACGAGCTCCTACAATGAGCAGTTCTTC
len: 12; j_gene: TRBJ2-5; d_gene: TRBD1; abundance: NA; v_gene: TRBV7-8; CDR3aa: CASGGDRVHVYF; CDR3nt: TGTGCCAGCGGGGGGGACAGGGTTCATGTGTACTTC
len: 13; j_gene: TRBJ2-7; d_gene: NA; abundance: NA; v_gene: TRBV5-1; CDR3aa: CASSFAGLDEQYF; CDR3nt: TGCGCCAGCAGCTTCGCAGGGTTGGACGAGCAGTACTTC
len: 15; j_gene: TRBJ2-3; d_gene: NA; abundance: NA; v_gene: TRBV30; CDR3aa: CAWSVNSVFTDTQYF; CDR3nt: TGTGCCTGGAGTGTAAATTCTGTTTTCACAGATACGCAGTATTTT
len: 13; j_gene: TRBJ2-1; d_gene: NA; abundance: few; v_gene: TRBV30; CDR3aa: CAWSVSRYNEQFF; CDR3nt: TGTGCCTGGAGTGTCTCGCGGTACAATGAGCAGTTCTTC
len: 14; j_gene: TRBJ1-5; d_gene: NA; abundance: few; v_gene: TRBV30; CDR3aa: CAWSLGRSNQPQHF; CDR3nt: TGTGCCTGGAGTCTGGGACGTAGCAATCAGCCCCAGCATTTT
len: 11; j_gene: TRBJ2-5; d_gene: NA; abundance: NA; v_gene: TRBV14; CDR3aa: CASSQHGTQYF; CDR3nt: TGTGCCAGCAGCCAACATGGGACCCAGTACTTC
len: 15; j_gene: TRBJ2-3; d_gene: NA; abundance: NA; v_gene: TRBV28; CDR3aa: CASVGASWFGDTQYF; CDR3nt: TGTGCCAGCGTTGGGGCTAGCTGGTTTGGAGATACGCAGTATTTT
len: 15; j_gene: TRBJ2-6; d_gene: NA; abundance: NA; v_gene: TRBV28; CDR3aa: CASGSGRSGANVLTF; CDR3nt: TGTGCCAGCGGCTCCGGGAGATCTGGGGCCAACGTCCTGACTTTC
len: 13; j_gene: TRBJ2-5; d_gene: NA; abundance: NA; v_gene: TRBV7-2; CDR3aa: CASSQWPAGTQYF; CDR3nt: TGTGCCAGCAGCCAATGGCCAGCGGGGACCCAGTACTTC
len: 17; j_gene: TRBJ2-1; d_gene: TRBD2; abundance: few; v_gene: TRBV4-3; CDR3aa: CASSQDIAGASYNEQFF; CDR3nt: TGCGCCAGCAGCCAAGATATAGCGGGAGCCTCCTACAATGAGCAGTTCTTC
len: 13; j_gene: TRBJ2-1; d_gene: TRBD1; abundance: NA; v_gene: TRBV15; CDR3aa: CATRRDSYNEQFF; CDR3nt: TGTGCCACCCGCCGGGACAGCTACAATGAGCAGTTCTTC
len: 14; j_gene: TRBJ2-7; d_gene: NA; abundance: few; v_gene: TRBV9; CDR3aa: CASSPRQVPYEQYF; CDR3nt: TGTGCCAGCAGCCCCCGGCAGGTCCCCTACGAGCAGTACTTC
len: 13; j_gene: TRBJ2-7; d_gene: NA; abundance: NA; v_gene: TRBV4-3; CDR3aa: CASSLQGQTEQYF; CDR3nt: TGCGCCAGCAGCCTCCAAGGACAGACCGAGCAGTACTTC
len: 11; j_gene: TRBJ2-1; d_gene: NA; abundance: NA; v_gene: TRBV20-1; CDR3aa: CSARRGNEQFF; CDR3nt: TGCAGTGCTAGGAGAGGGAATGAGCAGTTCTTC
len: 16; j_gene: TRBJ1-5; d_gene: NA; abundance: NA; v_gene: TRBV7-9; CDR3aa: CASSSGTLRSNQPQHF; CDR3nt: TGTGCCAGCAGCTCCGGGACACTCCGAAGCAATCAGCCCCAGCATTTT
len: 15; j_gene: TRBJ2-7; d_gene: NA; abundance: NA; v_gene: TRBV10-3; CDR3aa: CAISESPGLSYEQYF; CDR3nt: TGTGCCATCAGTGAGTCACCGGGACTCTCCTACGAGCAGTACTTC
len: 15; j_gene: TRBJ1-1; d_gene: NA; abundance: NA; v_gene: TRBV14; CDR3aa: CASSLGGDMNTEAFF; CDR3nt: TGTGCCAGCAGCCTCGGAGGGGATATGAACACTGAAGCTTTCTTT
len: 14; j_gene: TRBJ2-1; d_gene: TRBD2; abundance: NA; v_gene: TRBV7-2; CDR3aa: CASSPGLAGNEQFF; CDR3nt: TGTGCCAGCAGCCCGGGACTAGCGGGAAATGAGCAGTTCTTC
len: 13; j_gene: TRBJ2-1; d_gene: NA; abundance: few; v_gene: TRBV7-9; CDR3aa: CASTRTQTYEQFF; CDR3nt: TGTGCCAGCACCCGCACCCAGACCTATGAGCAGTTCTTC
len: 15; j_gene: TRBJ2-5; d_gene: TRBD2; abundance: NA; v_gene: TRBV19; CDR3aa: CASSNSGRAEETQYF; CDR3nt: TGTGCCAGTAGTAATAGCGGGAGGGCCGAAGAGACCCAGTACTTC
len: 13; j_gene: TRBJ2-7; d_gene: NA; abundance: few; v_gene: TRBV6-5; CDR3aa: CASSYRDGYEQYF; CDR3nt: TGTGCCAGCAGTTACCGGGACGGCTACGAGCAGTACTTC
len: 15; j_gene: TRBJ2-7; d_gene: NA; abundance: NA; v_gene: TRBV15; CDR3aa: CATSRAGVSSYEQYF; CDR3nt: TGTGCCACCAGCAGAGCTGGCGTAAGCTCCTACGAGCAGTACTTC
len: 15; j_gene: TRBJ2-1; d_gene: TRBD1; abundance: NA; v_gene: TRBV14; CDR3aa: CASSPRTGLYNEQFF; CDR3nt: TGTGCCAGCAGCCCACGGACAGGCCTATACAATGAGCAGTTCTTC
len: 16; j_gene: TRBJ2-7; d_gene: TRBD2; abundance: NA; v_gene: TRBV7-2; CDR3aa: CASSSRPTSGKGEQYF; CDR3nt: TGTGCCAGCAGCTCTCGCCCGACTAGCGGGAAGGGGGAGCAGTACTTC
len: 14; j_gene: TRBJ1-4; d_gene: NA; abundance: few; v_gene: TRBV4-3; CDR3aa: CASSHSQGVDKLFF; CDR3nt: TGCGCCAGCAGCCATTCACAGGGAGTTGACAAACTGTTTTTT
len: 16; j_gene: TRBJ2-2; d_gene: NA; abundance: NA; v_gene: TRBV4-1; CDR3aa: CASSQVDWLITGELFF; CDR3nt: TGCGCCAGCAGCCAAGTTGACTGGTTGATCACCGGGGAGCTGTTTTTT
len: 14; j_gene: TRBJ2-7; d_gene: TRBD1; abundance: few; v_gene: TRBV28; CDR3aa: CASSLGQGFHEQYF; CDR3nt: TGTGCCAGCAGTTTGGGACAGGGATTCCACGAGCAGTACTTC
len: 15; j_gene: TRBJ2-2; d_gene: TRBD1; abundance: NA; v_gene: TRBV9; CDR3aa: CASSVRTGNTGELFF; CDR3nt: TGTGCCAGCAGCGTACGGACAGGGAACACCGGGGAGCTGTTTTTT
len: 13; j_gene: TRBJ2-5; d_gene: NA; abundance: NA; v_gene: TRBV29-1; CDR3aa: CSVERGGQETQYF; CDR3nt: TGCAGCGTTGAGAGGGGAGGTCAAGAGACCCAGTACTTC
len: 13; j_gene: TRBJ2-7; d_gene: NA; abundance: few; v_gene: TRBV28; CDR3aa: CASSSRQVYEQYF; CDR3nt: TGTGCCAGCAGTTCCCGACAGGTGTACGAGCAGTACTTC
len: 14; j_gene: TRBJ2-5; d_gene: TRBD2; abundance: once; v_gene: TRBV28; CDR3aa: CASRTGGYQETQYF; CDR3nt: TGTGCCAGCAGAACCGGGGGGTACCAAGAGACCCAGTACTTC
len: 13; j_gene: TRBJ2-4; d_gene: NA; abundance: NA; v_gene: TRBV7-8; CDR3aa: CASASVAKNIQYF; CDR3nt: TGTGCCAGCGCGTCAGTAGCCAAAAACATTCAGTACTTC
len: 12; j_gene: TRBJ2-3; d_gene: TRBD2; abundance: few; v_gene: TRBV29-1; CDR3aa: CSVVWGGDTQYF; CDR3nt: TGCAGCGTTGTCTGGGGAGGGGATACGCAGTATTTT
len: 14; j_gene: TRBJ2-3; d_gene: TRBD2; abundance: NA; v_gene: TRBV12-5; CDR3aa: CASGSSGSADTQYF; CDR3nt: TGTGCTAGTGGTTCTAGCGGGAGCGCAGATACGCAGTATTTT
len: 16; j_gene: TRBJ2-2; d_gene: TRBD1; abundance: few; v_gene: TRBV11-1; CDR3aa: CASSSGRTGNTGELFF; CDR3nt: TGTGCCAGCAGCTCGGGCCGGACAGGGAACACCGGGGAGCTGTTCTTT
len: 13; j_gene: TRBJ2-5; d_gene: NA; abundance: NA; v_gene: TRBV30; CDR3aa: CAWSLKGTATQYF; CDR3nt: TGTGCCTGGAGCCTAAAGGGGACCGCGACCCAGTACTTC
len: 13; j_gene: TRBJ1-5; d_gene: TRBD1; abundance: NA; v_gene: TRBV30; CDR3aa: CALSDRDNQPQHF; CDR3nt: TGTGCCTTATCCGACAGGGATAATCAGCCCCAGCATTTT
len: 18; j_gene: TRBJ1-1; d_gene: NA; abundance: few; v_gene: TRBV4-1; CDR3aa: CASSLPGGGRPVNTEAFF; CDR3nt: TGCGCCAGCAGCCTCCCTGGGGGAGGGCGGCCGGTGAACACTGAAGCTTTCTTT
len: 12; j_gene: TRBJ2-5; d_gene: NA; abundance: NA; v_gene: TRBV7-6; CDR3aa: CASSSIQETQYF; CDR3nt: TGTGCCAGCAGCTCCATCCAAGAGACCCAGTACTTC
len: 14; j_gene: TRBJ1-1; d_gene: NA; abundance: NA; v_gene: TRBV29-1; CDR3aa: CSQRAAGPNTEAFF; CDR3nt: TGCAGCCAAAGAGCGGCAGGCCCGAACACTGAAGCTTTCTTT
len: 15; j_gene: TRBJ2-7; d_gene: TRBD1; abundance: NA; v_gene: TRBV7-2; CDR3aa: CASSSSTGAYYEQYF; CDR3nt: TGTGCCAGCAGCTCATCGACAGGGGCCTACTACGAGCAGTACTTC
len: 16; j_gene: TRBJ2-5; d_gene: NA; abundance: NA; v_gene: TRBV27; CDR3aa: CASSLSWATFQETQYF; CDR3nt: TGTGCCAGCAGTTTATCTTGGGCAACCTTCCAAGAGACCCAGTACTTC
len: 15; j_gene: TRBJ2-5; d_gene: TRBD2; abundance: NA; v_gene: TRBV6-5; CDR3aa: CASRDSGRAAETQYF; CDR3nt: TGTGCCAGCAGAGATAGCGGGAGGGCCGCAGAGACCCAGTACTTC
len: 17; j_gene: TRBJ2-2; d_gene: NA; abundance: few; v_gene: TRBV7-2; CDR3aa: CASSLAWKGWYPGELFF; CDR3nt: TGTGCCAGCAGCTTAGCTTGGAAGGGGTGGTATCCCGGGGAGCTGTTTTTT
len: 13; j_gene: TRBJ1-5; d_gene: TRBD1; abundance: NA; v_gene: TRBV5-1; CDR3aa: CASSTQGDQPQHF; CDR3nt: TGCGCCAGCTCCACACAGGGGGATCAGCCCCAGCATTTT
len: 15; j_gene: TRBJ1-1; d_gene: NA; abundance: few; v_gene: TRBV30; CDR3aa: CAWSVSPRSSTEAFF; CDR3nt: TGTGCCTGGAGTGTAAGCCCACGCTCGAGCACTGAAGCTTTCTTT
len: 15; j_gene: TRBJ1-5; d_gene: NA; abundance: NA; v_gene: TRBV5-6; CDR3aa: CASSGRVAPGQPQHF; CDR3nt: TGTGCCAGCAGCGGTAGGGTCGCTCCAGGGCAGCCCCAGCATTTT
len: 13; j_gene: TRBJ2-2; d_gene: NA; abundance: NA; v_gene: TRBV28; CDR3aa: CASIKVNTGELFF; CDR3nt: TGTGCCAGCATAAAGGTTAACACCGGGGAGCTGTTTTTT
len: 13; j_gene: TRBJ2-1; d_gene: TRBD2; abundance: NA; v_gene: TRBV5-4; CDR3aa: CASRTPGGDEQFF; CDR3nt: TGTGCCAGCAGGACTCCGGGAGGGGATGAGCAGTTCTTC
len: 15; j_gene: TRBJ2-7; d_gene: TRBD2; abundance: NA; v_gene: TRBV7-2; CDR3aa: CASSVTSGSYPEQYF; CDR3nt: TGTGCCAGCTCGGTTACTAGCGGGAGCTATCCCGAGCAGTACTTC
len: 14; j_gene: TRBJ2-7; d_gene: NA; abundance: NA; v_gene: TRBV11-2; CDR3aa: CASTHPAGYYEQYF; CDR3nt: TGTGCCAGCACCCATCCGGCAGGCTACTACGAGCAGTACTTC
len: 15; j_gene: TRBJ2-6; d_gene: NA; abundance: NA; v_gene: TRBV28; CDR3aa: CASLQSGPGANVLTF; CDR3nt: TGTGCCAGCCTACAGTCCGGGCCTGGGGCCAACGTCCTGACTTTC
len: 14; j_gene: TRBJ2-5; d_gene: TRBD2; abundance: NA; v_gene: TRBV5-6; CDR3aa: CASRWREGGETQYF; CDR3nt: TGTGCCAGCAGATGGCGGGAGGGTGGGGAGACCCAGTACTTC
len: 15; j_gene: TRBJ2-1; d_gene: NA; abundance: NA; v_gene: TRBV18; CDR3aa: CASSPPLAPYNEQFF; CDR3nt: TGTGCCAGCTCACCACCCCTAGCGCCGTACAATGAGCAGTTCTTC